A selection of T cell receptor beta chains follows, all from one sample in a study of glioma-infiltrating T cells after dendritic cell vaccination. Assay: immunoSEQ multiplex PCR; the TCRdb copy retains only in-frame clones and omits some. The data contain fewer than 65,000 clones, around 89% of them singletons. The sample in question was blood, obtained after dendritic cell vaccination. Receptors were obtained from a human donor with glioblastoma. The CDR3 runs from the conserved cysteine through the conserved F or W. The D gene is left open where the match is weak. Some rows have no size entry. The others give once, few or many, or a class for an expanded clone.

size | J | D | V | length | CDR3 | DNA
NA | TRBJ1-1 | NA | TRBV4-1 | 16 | CASSQSRGAVNTEAFF | TGCGCCAGCAGCCAAAGTCGTGGGGCCGTAAACACTGAAGCTTTCTTT
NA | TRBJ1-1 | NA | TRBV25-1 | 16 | CASTLTGLGRNTEAFF | TGTGCCAGCACCCTAACAGGGCTGGGCAGGAACACTGAAGCTTTCTTT
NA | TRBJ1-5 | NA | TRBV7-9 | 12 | CAGTRDNQPQHF | TGTGCCGGCACGAGGGATAATCAGCCCCAGCATTTT
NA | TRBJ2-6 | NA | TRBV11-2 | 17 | CASRPAGRLSGANVLTF | TGTGCCAGCCGCCCCGCGGGACGTCTCTCTGGGGCCAACGTCCTGACTTTC
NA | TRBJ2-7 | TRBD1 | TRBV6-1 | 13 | CASSVQGPYEQYF | TGTGCCAGCAGTGTACAGGGGCCCTACGAGCAGTACTTC
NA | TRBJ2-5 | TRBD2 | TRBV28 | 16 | CASSSGASGFKETQYF | TGTGCCAGCAGTTCCGGGGCTAGCGGGTTTAAAGAGACCCAGTACTTC
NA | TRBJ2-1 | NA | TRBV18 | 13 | CASSATAYNEQFF | TGTGCCAGCTCCGCGACAGCCTACAATGAGCAGTTCTTC
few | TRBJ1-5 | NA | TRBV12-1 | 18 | CASSTRGTGPTTDQPQHF | TGTGCCAGCTCAACCCGAGGGACAGGTCCGACGACGGATCAGCCCCAGCATTTT
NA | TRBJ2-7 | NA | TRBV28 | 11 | CASSSQYEQYF | TGTGCCAGCAGTTCTCAGTACGAGCAGTACTTC
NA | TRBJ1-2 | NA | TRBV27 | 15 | CASSLYGQPAYGYTF | TGTGCCAGCTCCCTTTACGGACAGCCGGCCTATGGCTACACCTTC
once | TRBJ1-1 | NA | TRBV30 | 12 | CAWSTGYTEAFF | TGTGCCTGGAGCACCGGGTATACTGAAGCTTTCTTT
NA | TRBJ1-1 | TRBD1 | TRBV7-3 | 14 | CASSTGGANTEAFF | TGTGCCAGCAGTACAGGGGGAGCGAACACTGAAGCTTTCTTT
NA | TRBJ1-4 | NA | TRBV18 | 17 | CASSPFGIRTTNEKLFF | TGTGCCAGCTCACCATTCGGGATTAGGACAACTAATGAAAAACTGTTTTTT
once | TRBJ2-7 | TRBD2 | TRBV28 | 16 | CASGLGGAGEFNEQYF | TGTGCCAGCGGGTTAGGGGGAGCGGGAGAGTTCAACGAGCAGTACTTC
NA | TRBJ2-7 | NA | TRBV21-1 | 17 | CASSPQFGLLATYEQYF | TGTGCCAGCAGCCCCCAGTTTGGTTTACTAGCAACCTACGAGCAGTACTTC
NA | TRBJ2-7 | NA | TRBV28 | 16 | CASSGPSGLYTYEQYF | TGTGCCAGCAGTGGGCCCTCGGGATTATACACCTACGAGCAGTACTTC
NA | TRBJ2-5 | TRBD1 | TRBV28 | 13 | CASLGQEQETQYF | TGTGCCAGCTTAGGACAGGAGCAAGAGACCCAGTACTTC
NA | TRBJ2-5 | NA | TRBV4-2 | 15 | CASSQGAAGQETQYF | TGTGCCAGCAGCCAAGGGGCGGCGGGACAAGAGACCCAGTACTTC
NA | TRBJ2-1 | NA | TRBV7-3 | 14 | CASSLSSTLNEQFF | TGTGCCAGCAGCTTATCCTCTACCCTCAATGAGCAGTTCTTC
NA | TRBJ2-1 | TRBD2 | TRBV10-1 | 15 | CASTPTSGSLYEQFF | TGCGCCAGCACCCCGACTAGCGGGAGTCTCTATGAGCAGTTCTTC
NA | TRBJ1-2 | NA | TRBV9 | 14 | CASSRGENPVGYTF | TGTGCCAGCAGTCGGGGGGAAAACCCGGTGGGCTACACCTTC
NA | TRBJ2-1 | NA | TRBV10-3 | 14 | CAISGLAKDNEQFF | TGTGCCATCAGTGGGCTAGCGAAAGACAATGAGCAGTTCTTC
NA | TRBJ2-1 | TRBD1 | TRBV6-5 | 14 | CASSPGGAHNEQFF | TGTGCCAGCAGCCCAGGGGGCGCGCACAATGAGCAGTTCTTC
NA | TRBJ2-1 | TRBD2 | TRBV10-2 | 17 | CASSEGLAGGVMREQFF | TGCGCCAGCAGTGAAGGTCTAGCGGGAGGCGTAATGAGGGAGCAGTTCTTC
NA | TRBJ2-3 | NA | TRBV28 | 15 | CASSLLGEVADTQYF | TGTGCCAGCAGTTTATTGGGGGAGGTGGCAGATACGCAGTATTTT
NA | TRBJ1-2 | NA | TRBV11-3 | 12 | CASSSEGYGYTF | TGTGCCAGCTCAAGTGAGGGATATGGCTACACCTTC
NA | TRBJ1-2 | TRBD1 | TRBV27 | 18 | CASRRSYGTGRNHYGYTF | TGTGCCAGCAGACGGTCCTACGGGACAGGGAGAAATCACTATGGCTACACCTTC
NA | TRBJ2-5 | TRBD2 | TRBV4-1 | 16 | CASSLRGTSGEETQYF | TGCGCCAGCAGCCTTAGAGGGACTAGCGGAGAAGAGACCCAGTACTTC
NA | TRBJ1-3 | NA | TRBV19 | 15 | CASRGRPSSGNTIYF | TGTGCCAGTAGGGGCAGACCGAGCTCTGGAAACACCATATATTTT
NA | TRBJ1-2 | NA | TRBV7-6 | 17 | CASSLGGGASSNYGYTF | TGTGCCAGCAGCTTAGGAGGCGGGGCAAGCTCTAACTATGGCTACACCTTC
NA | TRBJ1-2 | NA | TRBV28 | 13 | CASSQTVNYGYTF | TGTGCCAGCAGTCAGACAGTCAACTATGGCTACACCTTC
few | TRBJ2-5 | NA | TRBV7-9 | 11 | CASRLGETQYF | TGTGCCAGCAGACTCGGAGAGACCCAGTACTTC
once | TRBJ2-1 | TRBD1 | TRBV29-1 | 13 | CSVSDRVANEQFF | TGCAGCGTTTCGGACAGGGTGGCAAATGAGCAGTTCTTC
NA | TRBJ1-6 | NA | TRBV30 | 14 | CAWSTSSYNSPLHF | TGTGCCTGGAGTACTAGCTCCTATAATTCACCCCTCCACTTT
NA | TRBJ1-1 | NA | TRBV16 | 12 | CASKDQGTEAFF | TGTGCCAGCAAGGACCAGGGCACTGAAGCTTTCTTT
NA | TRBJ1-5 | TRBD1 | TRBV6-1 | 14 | CASLTWDRPWAQHF | TGTGCCAGCCTGACTTGGGACAGGCCGTGGGCCCAGCATTTT
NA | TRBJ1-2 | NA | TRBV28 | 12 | CASNEGGYGYTF | TGTGCCAGCAATGAGGGTGGCTATGGCTACACCTTC
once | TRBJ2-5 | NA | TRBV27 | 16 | CASSFSSWAPQETQYF | TGTGCCAGCAGTTTCTCGAGTTGGGCTCCTCAAGAGACCCAGTACTTC
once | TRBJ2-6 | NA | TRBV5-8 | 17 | CASSLDLGRSGANVLTF | TGTGCCAGCAGCTTGGACCTCGGTAGATCGGGGGCCAACGTCCTGACTTTC
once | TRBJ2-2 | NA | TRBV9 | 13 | CASREGNTGELFF | TGTGCCAGCCGAGAGGGGAACACCGGGGAGCTGTTTTTT
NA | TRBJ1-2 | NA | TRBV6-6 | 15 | CASSNKIDSRATYTF | TGTGCCAGCAGTAATAAGATCGACTCCCGAGCGACCTACACCTTC
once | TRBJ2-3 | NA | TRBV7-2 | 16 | CASSLRSGANTDTQYF | TGTGCCAGCAGCTTAAGGTCGGGAGCGAACACAGATACGCAGTATTTT
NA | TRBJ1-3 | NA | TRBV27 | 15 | CASSLPGPKGNTIYF | TGTGCCAGCAGTTTACCAGGCCCTAAGGGAAACACCATATATTTT
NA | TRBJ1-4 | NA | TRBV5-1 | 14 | CASSSGRSNEKLFF | TGCGCCAGCAGCTCCGGGAGGAGTAATGAAAAACTGTTTTTT
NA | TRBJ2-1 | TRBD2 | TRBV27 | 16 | CASSLLGTSGYNEQFF | TGTGCCAGCAGTTTATTAGGGACTAGCGGGTACAATGAGCAGTTCTTC
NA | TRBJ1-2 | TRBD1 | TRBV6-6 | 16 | CASSRGQSNPNYGYTF | TGTGCCAGCAGCCGGGGACAGTCAAACCCTAACTATGGCTACACCTTC
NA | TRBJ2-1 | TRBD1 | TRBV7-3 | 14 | CASSPGQGIGEQFF | TGTGCCAGCAGCCCGGGACAGGGGATTGGTGAGCAGTTCTTC
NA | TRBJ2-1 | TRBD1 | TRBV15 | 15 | CATSRSGTGTNEQFF | TGTGCCACCAGCAGGAGTGGGACAGGGACCAATGAGCAGTTCTTC
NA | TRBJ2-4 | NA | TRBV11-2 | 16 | CASSLGLGLGVYIQYF | TGTGCCAGCAGCTTAGGATTGGGACTTGGGGTTTACATTCAGTACTTC
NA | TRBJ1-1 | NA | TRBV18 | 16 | CASSLKQGSVNTEAFF | TGTGCCAGCTCACTAAAACAGGGATCGGTGAACACTGAAGCTTTCTTT
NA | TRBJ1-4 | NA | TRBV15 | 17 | CATHRGVDRPTNEKLFF | TGTGCCACCCACCGAGGAGTGGACAGACCAACTAATGAAAAACTGTTTTTT